The source of this TCR beta chain is a study of radiation and T cells in renal cell carcinoma. Findings and caveats of the study: Pretreatment tumor biopsies were lacking, so baseline clonotypes are unknown.

Assay: immunoSEQ multiplex PCR; the TCRdb copy retains only in-frame clones and omits some. The sample contains some 80,000 clones, around four fifths of which appear only once. Regarding time point: blood 4 weeks post-SBRT, at nephrectomy. Treatment indicated: 15 Gy SBRT to primary tumor, nephrectomy 4 weeks later. Nephrectomy followed 15 Gy stereotactic body radiation by 4 weeks. Serial blood draws occurred at baseline and 2 and 4 weeks post-SBRT. Clear cell pathology was present in this patient's renal cell carcinoma. The CDR3 runs 14 residues. Germline V lookup: CDR1 PRHDT, CDR2 FYEKMQ (reference sequence). V was clipped by 2 bases and J by 6 bases, with 12 bases between them. About this clone itself: Its target is unknown.

The chain recombines TRBV13 with TRBJ2-3; D may be TRBD2 (5 bases). This material consisted of blood, taken from a patient whose treatment included radiotherapy and nephrectomy. The TCR was taken from a woman in her sixties or seventies with renal cell carcinoma. The CDR3 loop is CASSLRGPPDTQYF. DNA of the CDR3: TGTGCCAGCAGCTTACGGGGTCCTCCGGATACGCAGTATTTT.